One and the same sample provided the 25 T cell receptor beta chains below, sequenced in a study of PD-L1 blockade in urothelial cancer. TCRdb's table, derived via immunoSEQ multiplex PCR, lists solely in-frame clones and lacks some. The data show around 130,000 clones, about 81% seen once. Time point of the sample: pretreatment peripheral blood. Sequenced material: PBMCs, taken around atezolizumab (anti-PD-L1) treatment. The receptors here all came from a man aged 45-60 years with urothelial cancer.

The chain joins TRBV6-5 to TRBJ1-2; D is perhaps TRBD1 (6 bases). Germline CDR1 reads MNHEY; CDR2 reads SVGAGI. This CDR3 has 13 amino acids. Trimming stripped 7 bases from V and 2 bases from J, with 11 bases between. The CDR3 DNA reads as TGTGCCAGCACCCCGGACAGAAACTATGGCTACACCTTC. Translating gives CASTPDRNYGYTF.

The gene calls are TRBV5-1 and TRBJ1-2; D is possibly TRBD1 (6 bases). Deletions cut 6 bases from V and 7 bases from J, with 19 bases between. CDR3 length: 14 amino acids. Germline assignment: CDR1 SGHRS and CDR2 YFSETQ. The CDR3 nucleotides are TGCGCCAGCACGCAAACCGAGGGGGTAGGTGGCTACACCTTC. Translated: CASTQTEGVGGYTF.

This clone was observed a few times. This chain joins TRBV30 and TRBJ1-6; no definite D call. The germline V and J ends were trimmed by 0 bases and 7 bases, with 7 bases remaining between them. CDR3 size: 13 residues. CDR1 GTSNPN and CDR2 SVGIG come from the germline V gene (reference sequence). CDR3 nucleotides: TGTGCCTGGAGTGTACAAGAAAATTCACCCCTCCACTTT. This encodes CAWSVQENSPLHF.

This clone is a singleton in its sample. CDR3 bases: TGTGCCAGCAGCTTTGGACAGACACCATACGAGCAGTACTTC. Residues: CASSFGQTPYEQYF. V and J are TRBV6-6 and TRBJ2-7, with D perhaps TRBD1 (6 bases). Per germline, CDR1 MNHNY and CDR2 SVGAGI (reference sequence). The CDR3 loop spans 14 amino acids. Trimming cost V 6 bases and J 4 bases, with 16 bases left between them.

This clone was counted ten times or more. The chain is built from TRBV4-2 and TRBJ2-6; D not resolved. This CDR3 comprises 16 residues. The germline gives CDR1 LGHNA, CDR2 YNFKEQ. The germline V and J ends were trimmed by 3 bases and 3 bases, with 12 bases remaining between them. The CDR3 sequence is CASSQNPIGGANVLTF. CDR3 DNA: TGTGCCAGCAGCCAGAACCCAATCGGTGGGGCCAACGTCCTGACTTTC.

The chain employs TRBV6-1 and TRBJ1-2; tentatively, D is TRBD1 (5 bases). V was clipped by 8 bases and J by 2 bases, with 12 bases between them. Germline loops: CDR1 MNHNS, CDR2 SASEGT. The CDR3 sequence is 13 residues long. This CDR3 reads CASELQENYGYTF. The CDR3 nucleotides read TGTGCCAGCGAACTACAGGAGAACTATGGCTACACCTTC.

V gene TRBV27 combines with J gene TRBJ2-1, with TRBD2 matching over 11 bases. The junction had 5 bases not matched to a gene; V was cut back by 7 bases and J by 3 bases. The germline gives CDR1 MNHEY, CDR2 SMNVEV (reference sequence). The length of the CDR3 is 15 residues. In DNA, the CDR3 is TGTGCCAGCACCACCGGACTAGCGGGCTACAATGAGCAGTTCTTC. Translating it yields CASTTGLAGYNEQFF.

This sequence joins TRBV18 and TRBJ2-7; 11 nucleotides line up with TRBD1. The CDR3 loop spans 15 amino acids. Germline assignment: CDR1 KGHSH and CDR2 LQKENI. The V and J ends lost 0 bases and 4 bases, in that order; junction bases with no gene match: 2. The CDR3 spells CASSPPGQGGYEQYF. The CDR3 DNA sequence: TGTGCCAGCTCACCACCGGGACAGGGGGGTTACGAGCAGTACTTC.

The J gene is TRBJ2-2, the V gene TRBV2; TRBD2 agrees at 7 bases. With 11 bases clipped from V and 1 base from J, the junction kept 7 bases outside the gene matches. CDR1 SNHLY and CDR2 FYNNEI come from the germline V gene. This CDR3 comprises 14 residues. CDR3 protein: CALGGTMNTGELFF. CDR3 DNA sequence: TGTGCCTTGGGGGGGACTATGAACACCGGGGAGCTGTTTTTT.

As to this clone: At one end, the junction sequence differs from germline, possibly due to a read error. This chain uses TRBV7-7 with TRBJ2-6, with TRBD1 matching 8 bases. The CDR3 runs 16 residues. CDR1 is SSHAT, CDR2 FNYEAQ, per germline (reference sequence). Here the CDR3 reads CASSSGQGTGANVLTF. In nucleotides, the CDR3 is TGTGCTAGCAGCTCCGGACAGGGTACCGGGGCCAACGTCCTGACTTTC. The full variable domain, completed using reference TRBV7-7 and TRBJ2-6, is GAGVSQSPRYKVTKRGQDVTLRCDPISSHATLYWYQQALGQGPEFLTYFNYEAQPDKSGLPSDRFSAERPEGSISTLTIQRTEQRDSAMYRCASSSGQGTGANVLTFGAGSRLTVL.

The table lists this clone with a few counts. The V call is TRBV2, the J call TRBJ2-2, with D perhaps matching TRBD2 (5 bases). The CDR3 spans 15 residues. Trimming shortened V by 3 bases and J by 1 base, and 9 bases separated the two germline ends. Germline V gene sequence: CDR1 SNHLY, CDR2 FYNNEI. Here the CDR3 DNA reads TGTGCCAGCAGTGAGCCGGGGATGAACACCGGGGAGCTGTTTTTT. Its protein product is CASSEPGMNTGELFF.

The J gene is TRBJ2-7, the V gene TRBV7-9, with 8 bases lining up with TRBD1. J lost 2 bases, V lost 5 bases, and 8 bases had no gene match. Germline V gene data show CDR1 as SEHNR and CDR2 as FQNEAQ (reference sequence). The CDR3 totals 15 residues. The CDR3 protein is CASSRQTGVAYEQYF. The CDR3 DNA reads TGTGCCAGCAGCCGACAGACAGGGGTGGCCTACGAGCAGTACTTC.

The chain links TRBV7-3 to TRBJ2-5; 7 bases agree with TRBD2. V shed 1 base and J 5 bases; nucleotides not matched to a gene: 4. Germline V lookup: CDR1 SGHTA, CDR2 FQGTGA. CDR3 length: 14 residues. The CDR3 bases are TGTGCCAGCAGCTTAATTGGGGGAGGGGAGACCCAGTACTTC. It specifies CASSLIGGGETQYF. Combining the CDR3 with reference TRBV7-3 and TRBJ2-5 gives the whole variable domain GAGVSQTPSNKVTEKGKYVELRCDPISGHTALYWYRQSLGQGPEFLIYFQGTGAADDSGLPNDRFFAVRPEGSVSTLKIQRTERGDSAVYLCASSLIGGGETQYFGPGTRLLVL.

The J gene is TRBJ1-3, the V gene TRBV29-1; D uncertain. Trimming took off 6 bases at V and 0 bases at J, with 9 bases between the two ends. CDR3 length: 13 amino acids. CDR1 SQVTM and CDR2 ANQGSEA come from the germline V gene. In nucleotides, the CDR3 is TGCAGCGTCGCGGGCCCCTCTGGAAACACCATATATTTT. This encodes CSVAGPSGNTIYF.

V and J are TRBV18 and TRBJ2-1; no firm D call. Trimming cost V 5 bases and J 3 bases, with 8 bases left between them. Germline CDR1 KGHSH, CDR2 LQKENI. This CDR3 is 13 amino acids long. This CDR3 is CASSEYSYNEQFF. CDR3 DNA: TGTGCCAGCTCAGAGTACAGCTACAATGAGCAGTTCTTC.

The chain is built from TRBV6-5 and TRBJ1-6, with 9 positions matching TRBD1. CDR3 length: 15 amino acids. CDR1 and CDR2 from the germline V gene are MNHEY and SVGAGI. V gave up 6 bases and J gave up 6 bases; unmatched junction bases: 6. The DNA of the CDR3 is TGTGCCAGCAGGGGGACAGGGTTCGGTAATTCACCCCTCCACTTT. It yields the protein CASRGTGFGNSPLHF.

J is TRBJ2-1 and V is TRBV11-1; TRBD2 aligns across 8 bases. From germline, CDR1 is SGHAT and CDR2 FQDESV (reference sequence). The CDR3 contains 15 residues. V lost 5 bases to trimming and J lost 4 bases; unmatched junction nucleotides: 7. DNA of the CDR3: TGTGCCAGCAGCCTCACTAGCGGATCTTACAATGAGCAGTTCTTC. It is translated as CASSLTSGSYNEQFF.

The chain employs TRBV21-1 and TRBJ2-3; TRBD1 is the table's D call and was not checked against the DNA. TRBV21-1 is termed a pseudogene. The CDR3 totals 18 residues. The CDR3 nucleotides read TGTGCCAGCAGCAACCTTTACAGGGTGCCAACTAGCACAGATACGCAGTATTTT. This codes for CASSNLYRVPTSTDTQYF.

This sequence joins TRBV2 and TRBJ1-1; TRBD1 matches at 10 bases. The CDR3 spans 15 residues. V lost 5 bases to trimming and J lost 2 bases; unmatched junction nucleotides: 5. Germline CDR1 and CDR2: SNHLY and FYNNEI. CDR3 DNA: TGTGCCAGCAGTTTGAGACAGGGGGCTAACACTGAAGCTTTCTTT. Residues: CASSLRQGANTEAFF.

V and J are TRBV28 and TRBJ2-3, with a weak D call TRBD2 (6 bases). V was clipped by 3 bases and J by 1 base, with 11 bases between them. This CDR3 spans 15 amino acids. The germline gives CDR1 MDHEN, CDR2 SYDVKM. CDR3 loop: CASSLVQRGTDTQYF. The CDR3 DNA reads TGTGCCAGCAGTTTGGTCCAGCGGGGCACAGATACGCAGTATTTT.

This chain links TRBV7-8 with TRBJ2-6; D not certain. V lost 3 bases and J 1 base, leaving 13 bases between the germline ends. The CDR3 has 17 residues. Per germline, CDR1 SGHVS and CDR2 FQNEAQ. The CDR3 protein is CASSLVSGASGANVLTF. Written as DNA, the CDR3 is TGTGCCAGCAGCTTGGTTTCAGGCGCGTCTGGGGCCAACGTCCTGACTTTC.

This clone was observed once. V is TRBV28 and J is TRBJ2-7; the D gene is possibly TRBD2 (5 bases). Germline CDR1 and CDR2: MDHEN and SYDVKM. Trimming removed 2 bases from V and 0 bases from J, with 5 bases in between. The CDR3 has 13 amino acids. Written as DNA, the CDR3 is TGTGCCAGCAGTTTACGGGGCTCCTACGAGCAGTACTTC. Translating gives CASSLRGSYEQYF.

The J gene is TRBJ2-7, the V gene TRBV4-1; TRBD1 agrees at 7 bases. Germline-derived CDR1 and CDR2 are MGHRA and YSYEKL. This CDR3 region has 16 residues. V shed 4 bases, J shed 9 bases, and the junction held 18 bases outside the gene matches. This CDR3 reads CASSPGSGQELLGQYF. Written as DNA, the CDR3 is TGCGCCAGCAGCCCTGGCTCCGGACAGGAACTCTTAGGGCAGTACTTC.

V and J are TRBV11-3 and TRBJ2-3, with 7 bases aligning to TRBD2. CDR1 and CDR2 (germline): SGHNT, YENEEA. The V gene end was trimmed by 1 base and the J gene end by 9 bases; junction bases not matched to a gene: 16. The CDR3 has 17 amino acids. For the CDR3, the DNA is TGTGCCAGCAGCTTAGGTCGCCGGGAGGCCTCGGGGGAAACGCAGTATTTT. Amino acids: CASSLGRREASGETQYF.

The chain has TRBV27 and TRBJ1-3; 11 nucleotides line up with TRBD1. The CDR3 sequence is 16 residues long. Germline V gene lookup returns CDR1 MNHEY and CDR2 SMNVEV (reference sequence). V trimming: 5 bases; J trimming: 10 bases; junction bases outside the gene matches: 13. The CDR3 sequence: CASSPPRTGGFRTIYF. In nucleotides, the CDR3 is TGTGCCAGCAGTCCCCCCCGGACAGGGGGCTTTCGTACCATATATTTT.